This T cell receptor beta chain was sequenced in a study of blood T cell repertoires in COVID-19. Those who participated ranged in age from about 18 to 89 years and resided in about two dozen US areas. This clone was counted at least ten times. This CDR3 has 14 residues. The V gene's germline CDR1 is MNHEY and CDR2 SMNVEV (reference sequence). V lost 4 bases and J 5 bases, leaving 15 bases between the germline ends. Clones were read by immunoSEQ multiplex PCR, and TCRdb kept only the in-frame ones, dropping some. The table has around 210,000 clones, more than 70% seen once. The genes are TRBV27 and TRBJ2-7, with D possibly TRBD2 on 5 matching bases. The source of this sequence is a woman between 18 and 29 years old who had recovered from COVID-19. Sample: PBMCs or T cells enriched from blood (not recorded which). The CDR3 is CASSSAGRGHEQYF. Written as DNA, the CDR3 is TGTGCCAGCAGTTCTGCCGGACGGGGTCACGAGCAGTACTTC.